This T cell receptor (beta chain) was identified in a study of Ad26.COV2.S vaccination and SARS-CoV-2 variants. Study details: Participants got Ad26.COV2.S intramuscularly, once or twice 56 days apart.

Treatment described: roughly 20 received Ad26.COV2.S at low or high dose, single or two shots; 5 received placebo; per-sample allocation not given. The investigators took samples on day 63 after the first vaccine or placebo injection. Recruitment in Boston yielded a donor of adult age, 18-55 years. Of note for this clone: Its antigen remains unknown.

Generated by immunoSEQ multiplex PCR, the TCRdb table keeps only in-frame clones and is missing some. The sample has fewer than 400,000 clones; around nine tenths are singletons. Points from the study as a whole: Total T cell responses were possibly underestimated by TCR breadth and depth analyses.

This clonotype was obtained from a person aged 18 to 59 who received the Ad26.COV2.S COVID-19 vaccine or a placebo. The specimen was peripheral blood, collected in a trial of Ad26.COV2.S vaccine versus placebo.

In DNA, the CDR3 is TGTGCCAGCAGGGACAGGGCCCCGAACACCGGGGAGCTGTTTTTT. Translating gives CASRDRAPNTGELFF. The chain is built from TRBV7-9 and TRBJ2-2, with TRBD1 identical over 8 bases. CDR3 size: 15 residues. The V gene's germline CDR1 is SEHNR and CDR2 FQNEAQ (reference sequence). Unmatched junction bases numbered 3, after V lost 6 bases and J lost 0 bases.